Below are 9 T cell receptor beta chains sequenced from a single sample in a study of control samples from healthy donors and cancer patients. Profiled with immunoSEQ multiplex PCR; TCRdb holds only in-frame clones, not every one. The data show about 63,000 clones, 85% seen once. The sample comprised blood. Receptors originate from a man aged 35 to 55 in good health.

This clone has only one observation. V usage is TRBV6-5 and J usage is TRBJ1-1; D is unresolved. The CDR3 totals 15 residues. CDR1 is MNHEY, CDR2 SVGAGI, per germline. The V and J ends lost 6 bases and 1 base respectively, with 15 bases between them. CDR3 region: CASRLTATTNTEAFF. The CDR3 DNA sequence: TGTGCCAGCAGACTCACAGCGACCACGAACACTGAAGCTTTCTTT.

The rearrangement links TRBV4-2 to TRBJ2-7; unclear D gene. The CDR3 sequence is 14 residues long. Trimming removed 1 base from V and 0 bases from J, with 7 bases in between. Germline CDR1 is LGHNA and CDR2 is YNFKEQ. CDR3 in DNA: TGTGCCAGCAGCCAAGTTAGCAGCTCCTACGAGCAGTACTTC. Protein sequence: CASSQVSSSYEQYF.

The V gene is TRBV7-2, the J gene TRBJ2-6, with D possibly being TRBD1 (6 bases). In germline, CDR1 is SGHTA, CDR2 FQGNSA. CDR3 length equals 17 residues. Trimming took off 5 bases at V and 1 base at J, with 15 bases between the two ends. The CDR3 DNA reads TGTGCCAGCAGCCAGATACAAGACAGGTCTGGGGCCAACGTCCTGACTTTC. It specifies CASSQIQDRSGANVLTF.

The gene calls are TRBV11-3 and TRBJ2-1; TRBD2 matches 7 bases. The V gene's germline CDR1 is SGHNT and CDR2 YENEEA. The trim removed 5 bases at V and 6 bases at J, leaving 13 bases unmatched. The CDR3 covers 16 residues. This chain's CDR3 is CASSPGGSGLLNEQFF. The DNA for the CDR3 is TGTGCCAGCAGCCCCGGGGGTAGCGGGCTTCTCAATGAGCAGTTCTTC. Full variable domain (rest looked up from reference TRBV11-3 and TRBJ2-1): EAGVVQSPRYKIIEKKQPVAFWCNPISGHNTLYWYLQNLGQGPELLIRYENEEAVDDSQLPKDRFSAERLKGVDSTLKIQPAELGDSAVYLCASSPGGSGLLNEQFFGPGTRLTVL.

The V gene is TRBV14, the J gene TRBJ1-2; D is unresolved. CDR1 and CDR2 (germline): SGHDN, FVKESK. V was clipped by 1 base and J by 2 bases, with 2 bases between them. The CDR3 contains 12 residues. The CDR3 DNA reads TGTGCCAGCAGCCAAGCCAACTATGGCTACACCTTC. This translates into CASSQANYGYTF. The whole variable domain, filled in from reference TRBV14 and TRBJ1-2, reads EAGVTQFPSHSVIEKGQTVTLRCDPISGHDNLYWYRRVMGKEIKFLLHFVKESKQDESGMPNNRFLAERTGGTYSTLKVQPAELEDSGVYFCASSQANYGYTFGSGTRLTVV.

This clone was seen once. This chain links TRBV2 with TRBJ1-3; no definite D call. The CDR3 totals 14 residues. V lost 3 bases and J 0 bases, leaving 6 bases between the germline ends. Germline CDR1 is SNHLY and CDR2 is FYNNEI. The DNA of the CDR3 is TGTGCCAGCAGTGATGGACCCTCTGGAAACACCATATATTTT. Its translation: CASSDGPSGNTIYF.

This chain connects TRBV5-4 to TRBJ2-7; D is unresolved. CDR3 length equals 18 residues. The germline V gene has CDR1 SGHNT and CDR2 YYREEE (reference sequence). Trimming cost V 0 bases and J 3 bases, with 22 bases left between them. CDR3 sequence reads: CASSLALGGRDSSYEQYF. The DNA of the CDR3 is TGTGCCAGCAGCTTGGCTTTGGGTGGGCGCGATTCAAGCTACGAGCAGTACTTC.

V gene TRBV18 combines with J gene TRBJ2-7; 7 nucleotides align to TRBD1. V trimming: 3 bases; J trimming: 6 bases; junction bases outside the gene matches: 8. Germline values: CDR1 KGHSH, CDR2 LQKENI. The CDR3 is made up of 14 amino acids. The CDR3 reads CASSPQGQPGEQYF. CDR3 DNA sequence: TGTGCCAGCTCACCGCAGGGACAGCCGGGCGAGCAGTACTTC.

This chain uses TRBV7-2 with TRBJ2-5, with D tentatively TRBD1 or TRBD2 (6 bases each). Germline V gives CDR1 SGHTA, CDR2 FQGNSA. The CDR3 consists of 14 residues. V lost 0 bases to trimming and J lost 5 bases, with 10 bases between them. CDR3 sequence (DNA): TGTGCCAGCAGCTTAGCCTGGGGGGCGGAGACCCAGTACTTC. It specifies CASSLAWGAETQYF.